The clone carrying this T cell receptor (beta chain) was picked up one time. The sample comes from a study of T cell changes during pregnancy in multiple sclerosis. TCRdb keeps only in-frame clones here, not all; method: immunoSEQ multiplex PCR. The repertoire includes 30,000 to 40,000 clones, around nine tenths of them detected once, and 5.4% sits in the top ten. From germline, CDR1 is SNHLY and CDR2 FYNNEI. Trimming cost V 4 bases and J 10 bases; bases outside gene matches: 5. This CDR3 is 13 amino acids long. Sequenced here: peripheral blood, sampled in the third trimester of pregnancy. The clonotype comes from a female donor in good health, enrolled as a control in a pregnancy study. V usage is TRBV2 and J usage is TRBJ2-5, with 11 nucleotides matching TRBD1. The CDR3 DNA sequence: TGTGCCAGCAGTGGGGGGACAGGGGGGGACCAGTACTTC. Its translation is CASSGGTGGDQYF. Full variable domain (rest looked up from reference TRBV2 and TRBJ2-5): EPEVTQTPSHQVTQMGQEVILRCVPISNHLYFYWYRQILGQKVEFLVSFYNNEISEKSEIFDDQFSVERPDGSNFTLKIRSTKLEDSAMYFCASSGGTGGDQYFGPGTRLLVL.